Shown below are 29 T cell receptor beta chains from a single sample sequenced in a study of blood T cell repertoires in COVID-19. Sequenced by immunoSEQ multiplex PCR; TCRdb stores in-frame clones only, minus some. Of over 200,000 clones listed, about 90% are singletons. Sequenced: peripheral blood. The receptors come from a young adult with COVID-19, enrolled during active disease.

This chain uses TRBV30 with TRBJ1-5; D is ambiguous. Trimming took off 2 bases at V and 7 bases at J, with 18 bases between the two ends. The CDR3 contains 15 residues. Germline V gives CDR1 GTSNPN, CDR2 SVGIG (reference sequence). CDR3 DNA sequence: TGTGCCTGGAGTCCCGGCCACTCGAGGAGCCAGCCCCAGCATTTT. The encoded protein is CAWSPGHSRSQPQHF. Full variable domain (rest looked up from reference TRBV30 and TRBJ1-5): SQTIHQWPATLVQPVGSPLSLECTVEGTSNPNLYWYRQAAGRGLQLLFYSVGIGQISSEVPQNLSASRPQDRQFILSSKKLLLSDSGFYLCAWSPGHSRSQPQHFGDGTRLSIL.

This sequence joins TRBV5-1 and TRBJ1-5, with TRBD1 identical over 9 bases. J was trimmed by 3 bases and V by 2 bases; bases with no gene match: 6. The CDR3 is made up of 16 amino acids. Germline V gives CDR1 SGHRS, CDR2 YFSETQ. Here the CDR3 DNA reads TGCGCCAGCAGCTTAACGGGACAGGGAGACAATCAGCCCCAGCATTTT. Translation gives CASSLTGQGDNQPQHF.

The chain carries TRBV6-5 and TRBJ1-2, with TRBD1 matching over 7 bases. This CDR3 has 12 amino acids. V dropped 6 bases and J dropped 8; count of bases not matched to a gene: 6. Germline assignment: CDR1 MNHEY and CDR2 SVGAGI. The CDR3 loop reads CASRGQEEGYTF. The DNA for the CDR3 is TGTGCCAGCAGAGGACAGGAGGAAGGCTACACCTTC.

This clone was counted a single time. J is TRBJ1-2 and V is TRBV19, with TRBD1 matching 9 bases. This CDR3 is 15 amino acids long. Germline-derived CDR1 and CDR2 are LNHDA and SQIVND (reference sequence). V gave up 5 bases and J gave up 8 bases; unmatched junction bases: 12. The CDR3 DNA sequence: TGTGCCAGTAGTGTACTTTCCGGGACAGGGCGCGGCTACACCTTC. Encoded protein: CASSVLSGTGRGYTF.

This rearrangement joins TRBV11-2 to TRBJ1-2; D not certain. Between the trimmed V and J ends, which lost 2 bases and 3 bases, there was a span of 7 bases. This CDR3 comprises 13 residues. Germline V lookup: CDR1 SGHAT, CDR2 FQNNGV. The CDR3 region has the DNA TGTGCCAGCAGCTTAAGCGGGGACTATGGCTACACCTTC. It is translated as CASSLSGDYGYTF.

This chain uses TRBV27 with TRBJ1-2; tentatively, D is TRBD1 (5 bases). The length of the CDR3 is 15 residues. The V gene lost 0 bases and the J gene lost 7 bases, with 15 bases spanning the gap. The germline V gene has CDR1 MNHEY and CDR2 SMNVEV (reference sequence). The CDR3 loop reads CASSLSATGRAGYTF. CDR3 in DNA: TGTGCCAGCAGTTTATCAGCTACAGGTCGGGCTGGCTACACCTTC.

J is TRBJ2-1 and V is TRBV27, with 7 bases lining up with TRBD2. Germline CDR1 and CDR2: MNHEY and SMNVEV (reference sequence). The V segment lost 6 bases and the J segment 3 bases; nucleotides outside the gene matches: 2. The CDR3 covers 13 residues. The CDR3: CASRAGVYNEQFF. The CDR3 DNA reads TGTGCCAGCAGGGCGGGAGTCTACAATGAGCAGTTCTTC.

CDR3 residues: CASTRLAANTGELFF. DNA of the CDR3: TGTGCCAGCACACGGCTAGCGGCGAACACCGGGGAGCTGTTTTTT. The chain links TRBV7-6 to TRBJ2-2; 7 nucleotides agree with TRBD2. With V trimmed by 7 bases and J by 0 bases, 5 bases remained unmatched. The V gene's germline CDR1 is SGHVS and CDR2 FNYEAQ. CDR3 length: 15 amino acids.

This clone was picked up one time. The V call is TRBV7-9, the J call TRBJ2-7; TRBD2 is a possible D gene (6 bases). Trimming took 11 bases from V and 7 from J, leaving 18 bases between them. There are 12 residues in the CDR3. From germline, CDR1 is SEHNR and CDR2 FQNEAQ (reference sequence). CDR3 sequence reads: CAAGPVVGEQYF. For the CDR3, the DNA is TGTGCCGCGGGGCCTGTTGTTGGGGAGCAGTACTTC.

This clone was counted a single time. The J gene is TRBJ1-6, the V gene TRBV6-5, with D maybe TRBD1 (5 bases). This CDR3 is built from 15 residues. Trimming left V 6 bases short and J 0 bases short, with 9 bases between. Germline CDR1 and CDR2: MNHEY and SVGAGI. The CDR3 sequence is CASRLDSSYNSPLHF. The CDR3 DNA reads as TGTGCCAGCAGGCTCGACAGCTCCTATAATTCACCCCTCCACTTT.

This clone was found once. The chain joins TRBV19 to TRBJ2-4; TRBD2 matches at 7 bases. The CDR3 length is 15 residues. Germline-derived CDR1 and CDR2 are LNHDA and SQIVND (reference sequence). With V trimmed by 1 base and J by 8 bases, 8 bases remained unmatched. The CDR3 DNA reads as TGTGCCAGTAGTATAGGGGTTGGGCTAGCGGACATTCAGTACTTC. It encodes CASSIGVGLADIQYF.

V and J are TRBV2 and TRBJ2-1; a possible D gene is TRBD2 (6 bases). CDR1 SNHLY and CDR2 FYNNEI come from the germline V gene. The CDR3 is 12 amino acids. The ends were cut back, 6 bases at V and 10 bases at J, with 13 bases in the middle. This chain's CDR3 is CASRIAEYEQFF. The DNA of the CDR3 is TGTGCCAGCAGAATAGCGGAATACGAGCAGTTCTTC.

The J gene is TRBJ2-7, the V gene TRBV6-5; D ambiguous. V was shortened by 2 bases and J by 2 bases, with 13 bases between the two germline ends. CDR3 length: 15 residues. The V gene's germline CDR1 is MNHEY and CDR2 SVGAGI. The CDR3, as DNA: TGTGCCAGCAGTTACGCGGAACGGCCTACCTACGAGCAGTACTTC. Translation: CASSYAERPTYEQYF.

This CDR3 is CASSLSRAPQETQYF. DNA for the CDR3: TGCGCCAGCAGCTTGAGCAGGGCGCCCCAAGAGACCCAGTACTTC. The chain carries TRBV5-1 and TRBJ2-5; D possibly corresponds to TRBD1 (5 bases). Trimming left V 1 base short and J 1 base short, with 11 bases between. The CDR3 length is 15 residues. Germline lookup yields CDR1 SGHRS and CDR2 YFSETQ.

The gene calls are TRBV7-8 and TRBJ2-1; D uncertain. Between the trimmed V and J ends, which lost 5 bases and 10 bases, there was a span of 15 bases. Per germline, CDR1 SGHVS and CDR2 FQNEAQ. CDR3 length equals 13 residues. The CDR3 DNA is TGTGCCAGCAGCCGCGAGCGTCCCGGCGAGCAGTTCTTC. Translated: CASSRERPGEQFF.

The chain joins TRBV10-3 to TRBJ1-2; D call uncertain. This CDR3 comprises 13 residues. Trimming left V 4 bases short and J 4 bases short, with 10 bases between. The germline V gene has CDR1 ENHRY and CDR2 SYGVKD. This CDR3 is CAISGVEGYGYTF. For the CDR3, the DNA is TGTGCCATCAGTGGAGTTGAGGGCTATGGCTACACCTTC.

Here the CDR3 reads CSANRNTEAFF. CDR3 in DNA: TGCAGTGCTAACAGGAACACTGAAGCTTTCTTT. The gene calls are TRBV20-1 and TRBJ1-1; D not resolved. V was shortened by 4 bases and J by 1 base, with 4 bases between the two germline ends. Germline V gives CDR1 DFQATT, CDR2 SNEGSKA (reference sequence). CDR3 length: 11 residues.

The chain is built from TRBV7-2 and TRBJ2-2, with D tentatively TRBD2 (5 bases). The CDR3 covers 14 residues. V lost 5 bases and J 3 bases, leaving 10 bases between the germline ends. Germline V lookup: CDR1 SGHTA, CDR2 FQGNSA. This CDR3 is CASSRTADTGELFF. CDR3 coding DNA: TGTGCCAGCAGCCGCACAGCGGACACCGGGGAGCTGTTTTTT.

The chain combines TRBV5-6 with TRBJ2-7, with D uncertain. Trimming stripped 4 bases from V and 0 bases from J, with 17 bases between. Germline CDR1 SGHDT, CDR2 YYEEEE. This CDR3 is 16 amino acids long. CDR3 sequence reads: CASSQPGLLSSYEQYF. The CDR3, as DNA: TGTGCCAGCAGCCAACCTGGCCTGTTGTCCTCCTACGAGCAGTACTTC.

The V and J genes are TRBV6-5 and TRBJ2-1; D is uncertain. V was cut by 9 bases and J by 7 bases, with 13 bases left in between. Germline V gene lookup returns CDR1 MNHEY and CDR2 SVGAGI. The CDR3 has 12 residues. The CDR3 DNA is TGTGCCAGTGGAAGGAGTTGGAATGAGCAGTTCTTC. The encoded protein is CASGRSWNEQFF.

This clone was picked up one time. Other DNA variants within this sample encode the same CDR3. This chain links TRBV27 with TRBJ2-7; 9 bases fit TRBD1. This CDR3 region has 13 residues. V dropped 2 bases and J dropped 4; count of bases not matched to a gene: 0. CDR1 is MNHEY, CDR2 SMNVEV, per germline (reference sequence). The CDR3 reads CASSLGTGYEQYF. The CDR3 DNA reads as TGTGCCAGCAGTTTAGGGACAGGGTACGAGCAGTACTTC.

The J gene is TRBJ2-1, the V gene TRBV25-1, with D maybe TRBD2 (6 bases). The V gene lost 1 base and the J gene lost 12 bases, with 16 bases spanning the gap. The CDR3 contains 14 residues. Per germline, CDR1 MGHDK and CDR2 SYGVNS. CDR3 sequence (DNA): TGTGCCAGCAGTGAATTTTGGCTCGGGCGGGGGCAGTTCTTC. Translating gives CASSEFWLGRGQFF.

V and J are TRBV10-1 and TRBJ2-5, with 8 positions matching TRBD2. The CDR3 loop spans 14 amino acids. The junction had 7 bases not matched to a gene; V was cut back by 9 bases and J by 1 base. The germline V gene encodes CDR1 WNHNN and CDR2 SYGVQD (reference sequence). The CDR3 DNA is TGCGCCAGATCCTCGGGACTAGGCCAAGAGACCCAGTACTTC. Amino acids: CARSSGLGQETQYF.

The genes are TRBV5-4 and TRBJ2-2; 7 nucleotides line up with TRBD1. With V trimmed by 5 bases and J by 3 bases, 10 bases remained unmatched. The germline V gene has CDR1 SGHNT and CDR2 YYREEE (reference sequence). The CDR3 covers 16 residues. CDR3 DNA sequence: TGTGCCAGCAGTCCCACAGGGGTCCTTCACACCGGGGAGCTGTTTTTT. Its translation is CASSPTGVLHTGELFF.

This chain joins TRBV7-6 and TRBJ2-7; D may be TRBD2 (5 bases). This CDR3 is 17 amino acids long. V was cut by 4 bases and J by 0 bases, with 19 bases left in between. CDR1 SGHVS and CDR2 FNYEAQ come from the germline V gene. Here the CDR3 DNA reads TGTGCCAGCAGCTCCGCCGGCGGGCAACGTAGCTCCTACGAGCAGTACTTC. Encoded protein: CASSSAGGQRSSYEQYF.

The chain combines TRBV20-1 with TRBJ2-2; D is uncertain. The V end was cut by 3 bases, the J end by 2 bases, with 10 bases between. This CDR3 comprises 14 residues. CDR1 and CDR2 from the germline V gene are DFQATT and SNEGSKA (reference sequence). The chain's CDR3 is CSASPLPNTGELFF. The CDR3 coding sequence is TGCAGTGCTAGTCCCCTACCTAACACCGGGGAGCTGTTTTTT.

The chain links TRBV11-2 to TRBJ2-2, with 7 bases lining up with TRBD2. CDR1 is SGHAT, CDR2 FQNNGV, per germline. The CDR3 runs 17 residues. The V and J ends lost 6 bases and 5 bases, in that order; junction bases with no gene match: 15. The CDR3 coding sequence is TGTGCCAGCAGTTTCGCACCGGGACTACTCCAAACCGGGGAGCTGTTTTTT. It yields the protein CASSFAPGLLQTGELFF.

This chain joins TRBV10-3 and TRBJ1-2; TRBD1 aligns across 10 bases. CDR1 ENHRY and CDR2 SYGVKD come from the germline V gene. The V gene end was trimmed by 8 bases and the J gene end by 7 bases; junction bases not matched to a gene: 7. CDR3 length equals 13 residues. CDR3: CAIQGQGPGGYTF. Here the CDR3 DNA reads TGTGCCATCCAGGGACAGGGGCCCGGTGGCTACACCTTC.

The J gene is TRBJ2-7, the V gene TRBV6-5; possible D gene TRBD1, 5 bases. Trimming cost V 5 bases and J 2 bases, with 13 bases left between them. The CDR3 has 14 residues. Germline loops: CDR1 MNHEY, CDR2 SVGAGI. The CDR3 bases are TGTGCCAGCAGTCCACCAGGGAACCCCTACGAGCAGTACTTC. It specifies CASSPPGNPYEQYF.